This T cell receptor (beta chain) was obtained from a study of blood T cell repertoires in COVID-19. Study context: Italy, Spain and the United States were the sources of the convalescent and acute COVID-19 samples. PBMCs, B-cell-depleted T cells, or T cells provided the cDNA or gDNA that made up the material.

How the authors handled the data: How many nucleated cells were present was estimated from reference gene primer amplification. Data came from immunoSEQ multiplex PCR; TCRdb stores just in-frame clones and leaves some out. V, J and clone size are taken as reported in that table, and D and trimming were inferred from the DNA itself. The sample has around 250,000 clones; roughly nine tenths are singletons. J lost 0 bases, V lost 6 bases, and 7 bases had no gene match. CDR1 LNHDA and CDR2 SQIVND come from the germline V gene (reference sequence). CDR3 length: 15 amino acids. The chain links TRBV19 to TRBJ2-5; 7 nucleotides line up with TRBD1. The material sequenced was peripheral blood. The sequence derives from a man aged 40-49 years with active or convalescent COVID-19. CDR3 sequence reads: CASRGPGQNQETQYF. CDR3 in DNA: TGTGCCAGTAGGGGGCCGGGACAGAACCAAGAGACCCAGTACTTC.